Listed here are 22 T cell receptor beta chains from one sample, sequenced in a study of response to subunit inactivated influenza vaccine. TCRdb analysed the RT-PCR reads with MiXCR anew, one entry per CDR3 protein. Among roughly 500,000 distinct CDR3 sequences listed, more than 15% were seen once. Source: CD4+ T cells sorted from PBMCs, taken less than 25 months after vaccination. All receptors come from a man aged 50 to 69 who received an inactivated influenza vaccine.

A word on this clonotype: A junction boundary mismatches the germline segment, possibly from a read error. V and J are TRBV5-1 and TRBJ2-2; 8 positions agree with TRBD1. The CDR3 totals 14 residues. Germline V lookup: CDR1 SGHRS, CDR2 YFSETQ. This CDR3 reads CASRLGQATGELFF. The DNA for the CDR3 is TGCGCCAGCCGCTTGGGACAGGCGACCGGGGAGCTGTTTTTT.

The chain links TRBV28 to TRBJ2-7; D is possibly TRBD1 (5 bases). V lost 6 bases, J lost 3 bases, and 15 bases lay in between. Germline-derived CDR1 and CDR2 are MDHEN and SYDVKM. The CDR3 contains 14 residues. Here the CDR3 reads CASRSTGRVYEQYF. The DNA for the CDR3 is TGTGCCAGCAGATCAACTGGCAGGGTCTACGAGCAGTACTTC.

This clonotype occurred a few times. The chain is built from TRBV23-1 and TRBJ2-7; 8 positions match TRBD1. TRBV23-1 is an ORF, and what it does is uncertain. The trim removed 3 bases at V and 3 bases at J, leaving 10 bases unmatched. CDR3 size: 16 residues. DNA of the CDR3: TGCGCCAGCAGTCAGAATTCAGGGGGCATCAACTACGAGCAGTACTTC. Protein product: CASSQNSGGINYEQYF.

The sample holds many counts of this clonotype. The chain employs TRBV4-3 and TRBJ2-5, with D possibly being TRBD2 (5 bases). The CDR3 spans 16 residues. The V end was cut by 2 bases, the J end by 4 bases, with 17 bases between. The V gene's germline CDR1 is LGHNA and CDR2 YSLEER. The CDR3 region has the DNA TGCGCCAGCAGCCAAACCCTAGCTTTCCGCATAGAGACCCAGTACTTC. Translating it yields CASSQTLAFRIETQYF.

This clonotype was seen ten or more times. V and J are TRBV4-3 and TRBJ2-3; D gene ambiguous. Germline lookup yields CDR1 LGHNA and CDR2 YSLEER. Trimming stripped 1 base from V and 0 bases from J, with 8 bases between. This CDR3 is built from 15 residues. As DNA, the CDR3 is TGCGCCAGCAGCCAAGCAGGATCTAGCACAGATACGCAGTATTTT. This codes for CASSQAGSSTDTQYF.

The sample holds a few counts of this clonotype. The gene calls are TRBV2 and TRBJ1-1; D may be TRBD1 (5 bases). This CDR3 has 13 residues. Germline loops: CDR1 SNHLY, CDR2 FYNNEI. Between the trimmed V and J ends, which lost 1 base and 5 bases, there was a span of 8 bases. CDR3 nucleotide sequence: TGTGCCAGCAGTGAAGAGCAGGGAACTGAAGCTTTCTTT. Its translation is CASSEEQGTEAFF.

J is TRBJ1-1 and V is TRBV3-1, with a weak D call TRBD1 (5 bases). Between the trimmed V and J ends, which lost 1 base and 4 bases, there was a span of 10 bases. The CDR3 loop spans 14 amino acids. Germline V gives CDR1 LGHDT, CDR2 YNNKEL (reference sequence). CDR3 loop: CASSQATVITEAFF. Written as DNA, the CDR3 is TGTGCCAGCAGCCAAGCGACAGTTATCACTGAAGCTTTCTTT. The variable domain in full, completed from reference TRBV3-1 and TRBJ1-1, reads DTAVSQTPKYLVTQMGNDKSIKCEQNLGHDTMYWYKQDSKKFLKIMFSYNNKELIINETVPNRFSPKSPDKAHLNLHINSLELGDSAVYFCASSQATVITEAFFGQGTRLTVV.

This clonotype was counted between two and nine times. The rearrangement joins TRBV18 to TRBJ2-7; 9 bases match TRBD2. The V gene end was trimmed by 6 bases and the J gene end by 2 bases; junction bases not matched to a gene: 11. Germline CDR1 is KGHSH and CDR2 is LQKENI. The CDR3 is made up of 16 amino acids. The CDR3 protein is CASSRTLAGNPYEQYF. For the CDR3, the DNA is TGTGCCAGCTCCCGTACTCTAGCGGGAAATCCCTACGAGCAGTACTTC.

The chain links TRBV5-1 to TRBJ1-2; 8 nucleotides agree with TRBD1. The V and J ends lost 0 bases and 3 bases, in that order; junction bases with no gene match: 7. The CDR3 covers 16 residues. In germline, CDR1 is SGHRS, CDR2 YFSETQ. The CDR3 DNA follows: TGCGCCAGCAGCTTGGTTAGGACAGGGTCAGACTATGGCTACACCTTC. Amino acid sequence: CASSLVRTGSDYGYTF. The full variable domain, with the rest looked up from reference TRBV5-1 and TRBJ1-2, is KAGVTQTPRYLIKTRGQQVTLSCSPISGHRSVSWYQQTPGQGLQFLFEYFSETQRNKGNFPGRFSGRQFSNSRSEMNVSTLELGDSALYLCASSLVRTGSDYGYTFGSGTRLTVV.

Here the CDR3 reads CSANTPGRNNEKLFF. The CDR3 DNA reads as TGCAGTGCCAATACCCCGGGCAGGAATAATGAAAAACTGTTTTTT. The chain joins TRBV20-1 to TRBJ1-4; no clear D. The CDR3 sequence is 15 residues long. V lost 6 bases, J lost 4 bases, and 18 bases lay in between. Looked up from germline, CDR1 is DFQATT and CDR2 is SNEGSKA (reference sequence).

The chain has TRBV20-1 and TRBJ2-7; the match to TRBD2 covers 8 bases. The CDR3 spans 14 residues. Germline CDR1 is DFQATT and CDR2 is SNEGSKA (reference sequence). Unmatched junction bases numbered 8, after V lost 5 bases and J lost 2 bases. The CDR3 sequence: CSAPGLAGTYEQYF. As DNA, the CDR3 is TGCAGTGCTCCCGGGCTAGCGGGCACCTACGAGCAGTACTTC.

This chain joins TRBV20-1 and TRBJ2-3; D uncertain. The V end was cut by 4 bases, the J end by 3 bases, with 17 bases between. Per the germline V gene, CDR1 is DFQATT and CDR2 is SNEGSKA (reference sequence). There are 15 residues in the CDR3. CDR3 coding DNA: TGCAGTGCTAATATTGTCGGTCTATCTACAGATACGCAGTATTTT. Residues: CSANIVGLSTDTQYF.

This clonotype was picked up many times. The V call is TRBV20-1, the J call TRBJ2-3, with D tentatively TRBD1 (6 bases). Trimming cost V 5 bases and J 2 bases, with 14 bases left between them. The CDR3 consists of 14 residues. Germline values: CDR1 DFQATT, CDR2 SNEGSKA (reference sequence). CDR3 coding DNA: TGCAGTGCTGGGTCCTGGGGGCACACAGATACGCAGTATTTT. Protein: CSAGSWGHTDTQYF.

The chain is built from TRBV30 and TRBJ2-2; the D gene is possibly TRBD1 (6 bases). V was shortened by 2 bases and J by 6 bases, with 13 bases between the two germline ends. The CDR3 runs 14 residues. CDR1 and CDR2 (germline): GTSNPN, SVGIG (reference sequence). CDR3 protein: CAWSRKGDAGELFF. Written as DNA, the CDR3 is TGTGCCTGGAGTCGAAAGGGGGACGCCGGGGAGCTGTTTTTT.

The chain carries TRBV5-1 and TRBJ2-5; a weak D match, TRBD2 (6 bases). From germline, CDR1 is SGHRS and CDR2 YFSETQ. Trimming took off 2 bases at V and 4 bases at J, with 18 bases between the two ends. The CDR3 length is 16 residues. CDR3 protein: CASSFLPYGGGETQYF. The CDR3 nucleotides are TGCGCCAGCAGCTTCCTACCTTACGGGGGTGGAGAGACCCAGTACTTC.

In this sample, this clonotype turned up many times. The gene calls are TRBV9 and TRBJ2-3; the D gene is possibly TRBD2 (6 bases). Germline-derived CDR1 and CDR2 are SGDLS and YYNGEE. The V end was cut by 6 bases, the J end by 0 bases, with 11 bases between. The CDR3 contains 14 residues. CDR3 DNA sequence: TGTGCCAGCACCCGGGACTTTAGCACAGATACGCAGTATTTT. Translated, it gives CASTRDFSTDTQYF.

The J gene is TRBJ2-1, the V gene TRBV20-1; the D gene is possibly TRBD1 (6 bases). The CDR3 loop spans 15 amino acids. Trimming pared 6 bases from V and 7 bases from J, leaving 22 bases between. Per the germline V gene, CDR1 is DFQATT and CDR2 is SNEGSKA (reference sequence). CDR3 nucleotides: TGCAGTGCCCGAACAGGGTTTGGGGTCGCGAATGAGCAGTTCTTC. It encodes CSARTGFGVANEQFF.

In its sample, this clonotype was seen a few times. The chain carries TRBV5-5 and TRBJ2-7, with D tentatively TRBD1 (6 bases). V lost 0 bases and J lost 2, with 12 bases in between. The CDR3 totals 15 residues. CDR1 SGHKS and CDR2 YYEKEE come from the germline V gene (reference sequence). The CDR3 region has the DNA TGTGCCAGCAGCTTGGGGCCAGGGGCCCCCTACGAGCAGTACTTC. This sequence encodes CASSLGPGAPYEQYF.

The CDR3 region has the DNA TGTGCCAGCAGTAAAGAGGGCGAGCAGTACTTC. Protein: CASSKEGEQYF. The rearrangement uses TRBV6-5 and TRBJ2-7; D perhaps matches TRBD2 (5 bases). The germline gives CDR1 MNHEY, CDR2 SVGAGI. Trimming cost V 5 bases and J 6 bases, with 8 bases left between them. The CDR3 is 11 amino acids.

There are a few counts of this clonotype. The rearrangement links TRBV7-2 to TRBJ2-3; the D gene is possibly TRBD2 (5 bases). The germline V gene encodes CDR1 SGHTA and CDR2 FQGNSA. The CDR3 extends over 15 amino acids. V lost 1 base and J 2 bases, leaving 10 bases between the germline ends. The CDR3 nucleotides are TGTGCCAGCAGCTTAGTGCGGAGGAACACAGATACGCAGTATTTT. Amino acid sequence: CASSLVRRNTDTQYF.

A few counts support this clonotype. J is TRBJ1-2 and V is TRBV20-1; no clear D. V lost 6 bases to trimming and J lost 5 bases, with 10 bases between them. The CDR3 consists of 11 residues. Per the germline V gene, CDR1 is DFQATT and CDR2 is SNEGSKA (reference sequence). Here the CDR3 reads CSASMGYGYTF. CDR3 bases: TGCAGTGCCTCGATGGGGTATGGCTACACCTTC.

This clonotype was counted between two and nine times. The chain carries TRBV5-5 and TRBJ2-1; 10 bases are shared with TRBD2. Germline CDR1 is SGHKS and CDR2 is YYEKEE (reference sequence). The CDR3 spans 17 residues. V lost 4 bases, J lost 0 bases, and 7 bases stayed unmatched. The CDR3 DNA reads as TGTGCCAGCAGCGTTCTCACTAGCGGGGTCTCCTACAATGAGCAGTTCTTC. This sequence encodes CASSVLTSGVSYNEQFF.